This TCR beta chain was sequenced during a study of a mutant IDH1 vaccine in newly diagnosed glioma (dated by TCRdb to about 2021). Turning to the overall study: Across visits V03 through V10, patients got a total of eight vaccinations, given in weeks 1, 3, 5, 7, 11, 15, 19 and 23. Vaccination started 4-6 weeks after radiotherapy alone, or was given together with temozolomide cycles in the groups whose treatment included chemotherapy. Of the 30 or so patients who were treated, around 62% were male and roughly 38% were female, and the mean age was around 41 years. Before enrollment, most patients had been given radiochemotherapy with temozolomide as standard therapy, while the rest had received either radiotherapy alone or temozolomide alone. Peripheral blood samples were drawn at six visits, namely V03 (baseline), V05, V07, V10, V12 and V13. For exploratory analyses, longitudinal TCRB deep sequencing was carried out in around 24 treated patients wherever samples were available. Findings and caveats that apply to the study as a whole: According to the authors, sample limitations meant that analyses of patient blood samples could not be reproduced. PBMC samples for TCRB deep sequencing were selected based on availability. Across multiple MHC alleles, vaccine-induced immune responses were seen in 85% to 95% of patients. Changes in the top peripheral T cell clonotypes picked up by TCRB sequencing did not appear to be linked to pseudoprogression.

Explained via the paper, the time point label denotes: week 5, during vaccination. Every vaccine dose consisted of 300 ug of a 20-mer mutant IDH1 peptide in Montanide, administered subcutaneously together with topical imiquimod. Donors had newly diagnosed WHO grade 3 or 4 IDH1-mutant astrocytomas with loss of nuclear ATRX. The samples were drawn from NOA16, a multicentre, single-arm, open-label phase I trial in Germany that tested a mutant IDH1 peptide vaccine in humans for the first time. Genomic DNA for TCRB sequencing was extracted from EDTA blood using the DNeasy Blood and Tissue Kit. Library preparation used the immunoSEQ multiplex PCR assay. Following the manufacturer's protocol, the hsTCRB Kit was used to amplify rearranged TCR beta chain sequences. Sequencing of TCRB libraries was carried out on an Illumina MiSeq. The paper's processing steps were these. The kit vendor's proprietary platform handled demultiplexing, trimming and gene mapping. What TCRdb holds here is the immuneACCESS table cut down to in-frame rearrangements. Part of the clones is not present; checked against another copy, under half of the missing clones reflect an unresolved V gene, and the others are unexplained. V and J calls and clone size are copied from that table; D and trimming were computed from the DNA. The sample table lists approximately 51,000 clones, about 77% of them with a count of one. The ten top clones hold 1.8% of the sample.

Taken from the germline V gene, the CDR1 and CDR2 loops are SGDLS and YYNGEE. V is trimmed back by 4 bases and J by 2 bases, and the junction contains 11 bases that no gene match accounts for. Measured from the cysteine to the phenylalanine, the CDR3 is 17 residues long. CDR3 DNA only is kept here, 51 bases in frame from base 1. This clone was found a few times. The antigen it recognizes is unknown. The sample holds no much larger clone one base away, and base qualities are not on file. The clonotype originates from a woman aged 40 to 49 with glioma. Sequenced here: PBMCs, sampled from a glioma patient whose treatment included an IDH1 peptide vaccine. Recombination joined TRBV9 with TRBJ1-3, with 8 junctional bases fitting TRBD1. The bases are TGTGCCAGCAGCCAAACCCCCCCGACAGGGGCTGGAAACACCATATATTTT. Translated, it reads CASSQTPPTGAGNTIYF.